Described below is a single TCR beta chain sequence and its context. Its target is unknown. The sample is drawn from a study of T cells after yellow fever vaccination. V lost 0 bases and J 3 bases, leaving 12 bases between the germline ends. The CDR3 length is 15 residues. CDR1 is LGHNA, CDR2 YSLEER, per germline. Study-wide results and caveats: Clones from primary vaccination mostly reappeared after the booster (over 95% CD4, just over 85% CD8).

A single record per CDR3 protein comes from TCRdb applying MiXCR to the 5' RACE reads. The sample contains some 400,000 distinct CDR3 sequences, about 19% of which appear only once. This sequence originates from a man between 18 and 29 years old who received the YFV17D yellow fever vaccine. This rearrangement joins TRBV4-3 to TRBJ2-7; D unclear. Sequencing used PBMCs, obtained before the yellow fever booster vaccination. CDR3 residues: CASSQDFHTLYEQYF. The CDR3 coding sequence is TGCGCCAGCAGCCAAGATTTTCACACGCTCTACGAGCAGTACTTC.